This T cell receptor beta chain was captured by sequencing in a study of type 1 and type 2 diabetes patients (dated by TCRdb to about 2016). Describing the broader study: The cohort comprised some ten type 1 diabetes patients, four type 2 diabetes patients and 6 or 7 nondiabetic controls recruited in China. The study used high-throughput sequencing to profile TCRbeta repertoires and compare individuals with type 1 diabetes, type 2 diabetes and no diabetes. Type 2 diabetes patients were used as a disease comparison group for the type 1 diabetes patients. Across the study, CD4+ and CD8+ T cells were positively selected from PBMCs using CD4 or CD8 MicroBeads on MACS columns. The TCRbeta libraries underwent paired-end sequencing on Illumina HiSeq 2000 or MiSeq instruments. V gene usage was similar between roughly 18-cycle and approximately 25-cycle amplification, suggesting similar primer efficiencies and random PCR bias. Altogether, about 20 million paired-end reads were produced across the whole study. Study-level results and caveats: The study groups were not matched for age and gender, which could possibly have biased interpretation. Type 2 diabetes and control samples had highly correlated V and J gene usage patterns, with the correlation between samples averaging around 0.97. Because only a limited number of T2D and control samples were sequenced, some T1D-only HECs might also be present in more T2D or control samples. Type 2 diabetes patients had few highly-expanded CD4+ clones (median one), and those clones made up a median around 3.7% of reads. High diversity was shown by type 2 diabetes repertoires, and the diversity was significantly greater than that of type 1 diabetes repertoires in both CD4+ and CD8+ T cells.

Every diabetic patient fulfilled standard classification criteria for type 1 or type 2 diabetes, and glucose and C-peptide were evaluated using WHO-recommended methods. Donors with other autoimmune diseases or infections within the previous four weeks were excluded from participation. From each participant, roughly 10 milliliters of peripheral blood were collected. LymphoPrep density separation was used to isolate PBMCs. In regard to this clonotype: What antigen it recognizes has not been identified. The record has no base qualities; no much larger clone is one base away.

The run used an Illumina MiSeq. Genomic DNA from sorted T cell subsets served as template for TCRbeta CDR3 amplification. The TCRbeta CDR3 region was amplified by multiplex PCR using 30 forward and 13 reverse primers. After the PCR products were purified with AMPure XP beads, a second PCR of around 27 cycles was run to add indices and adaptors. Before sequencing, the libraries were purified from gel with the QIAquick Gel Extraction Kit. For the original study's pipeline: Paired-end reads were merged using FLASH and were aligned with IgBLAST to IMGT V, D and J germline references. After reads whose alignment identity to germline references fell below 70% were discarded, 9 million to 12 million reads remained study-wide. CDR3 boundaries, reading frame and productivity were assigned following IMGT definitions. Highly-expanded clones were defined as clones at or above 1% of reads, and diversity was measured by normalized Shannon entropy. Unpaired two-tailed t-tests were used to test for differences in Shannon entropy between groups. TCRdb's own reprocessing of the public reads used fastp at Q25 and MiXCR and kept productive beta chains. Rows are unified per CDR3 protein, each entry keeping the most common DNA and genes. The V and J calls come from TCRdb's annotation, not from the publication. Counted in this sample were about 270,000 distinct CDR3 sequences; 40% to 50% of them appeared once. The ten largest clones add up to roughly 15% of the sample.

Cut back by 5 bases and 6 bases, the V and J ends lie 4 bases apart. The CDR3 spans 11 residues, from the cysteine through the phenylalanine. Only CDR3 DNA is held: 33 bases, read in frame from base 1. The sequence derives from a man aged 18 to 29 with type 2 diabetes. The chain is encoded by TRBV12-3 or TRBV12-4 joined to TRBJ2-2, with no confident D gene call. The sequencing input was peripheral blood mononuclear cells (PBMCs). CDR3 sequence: CASSKSGELFF. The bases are TGTGCCAGCAGTAAATCCGGGGAGCTGTTTTTT.